The present T cell receptor beta chain was sequenced within a study of CD8 T cells in ankylosing spondylitis. This clonotype was observed a handful of times. The target antigen is unknown. Each CDR3 protein gets one entry after TCRdb re-called the 5' RACE reads with MiXCR. Of roughly 230,000 distinct CDR3 sequences in the sample, about 11% were seen once. General study findings and limits: Matched ankylosing spondylitis synovial fluid reportedly contained a significantly enriched population of disease-linked clones.

The CDR3 has 15 residues. V shed 8 bases and J 3 bases; nucleotides not matched to a gene: 9. The germline CDR1 and CDR2 sequences are ENHRY and SYGVKD. The origin of this receptor is a male donor with ankylosing spondylitis or in good health (not recorded which). The sequencing sample was made of blood, either unsorted or a sorted T cell fraction (not recorded which). The V and J genes are TRBV10-3 and TRBJ2-7, with TRBD1 identical over 11 bases. The CDR3 DNA reads as TGTGCCATCCGAGCAGGACAGGGGGCGAACTACGAGCAGTACTTC. It translates to CAIRAGQGANYEQYF.